The subject of this entry is one T cell receptor (beta chain). The sample belongs to a study of blood T cell repertoires in COVID-19. Background on the study: T cells, B-cell-depleted T cells, or PBMCs supplied cDNA or gDNA.

Participants were aged about 18 to 100 years from 20 to 30 US areas. Germline lookup yields CDR1 SGHVS and CDR2 FQNEAQ. The CDR3 covers 13 residues. Trimming took off 4 bases at V and 11 bases at J, with 14 bases between the two ends. This table comes from immunoSEQ multiplex PCR, and its TCRdb copy is limited to in-frame clones, with some not included. The repertoire includes roughly 170,000 clones, 83% of them detected once, and 3.6% sits in the top ten. The V gene is TRBV7-8, the J gene TRBJ1-4, with D perhaps matching TRBD1 (5 bases). Sequences were obtained from PBMCs or T cells enriched from blood (not recorded which). This sequence originates from a woman between 45 and 65 years old in a cohort exposed to, infected with or recovered from COVID-19 (not recorded which). In DNA, the CDR3 is TGTGCCAGCAGCTACGGGGGGACTGCGAAACTGTTTTTT. Its protein is CASSYGGTAKLFF.